This T cell receptor (beta chain) came from a study of breast tumors, draining lymph nodes, adjacent tissues. MiXCR, applied by TCRdb to the multiplex PCR reads, yields one record per CDR3 protein. The sample carries roughly 130,000 distinct CDR3 sequences, about 20% recorded once. In its sample, this clonotype was seen many times. The antigen remains undetermined. Axillary draining lymph nodes of breast cancer patients supplied the node samples. The study, taken as a whole, reports: Compared with basal-like, luminal-like tumors shared significantly more repertoire with nontumor tissue. Most tumor T cells seemingly derive from lymph node, then expand in tumor. Compared with lymph nodes, tumors were less diverse; compared with nontumor tissue, more. Data only fit, rather than demonstrated, lymph node origin of most tumor T cells.

CDR1 and CDR2 from the germline V gene are PRHDT and FYEKMQ (reference sequence). Unmatched junction bases numbered 4, after V lost 2 bases and J lost 3 bases. The CDR3 sequence is 15 residues long. Material for sequencing was axillary lymph node tissue. The chain carries TRBV13 and TRBJ2-7, with 10 bases that match TRBD2. This clonotype was sampled from a female donor with breast cancer. Some clones in this sample may be carry-over from other donors' samples. The CDR3, as DNA: TGTGCCAGCAGCTTATACACTAGCGGGATCTACGAGCAGTACTTC. It is translated as CASSLYTSGIYEQYF.